Listed below are T cell receptor beta chains from one sample, sequenced in a study of cytomegalovirus exposure and HLA in healthy donors. This table comes from immunoSEQ multiplex PCR, and its TCRdb copy is limited to in-frame clones, with some not included. The table lists some 190,000 clones, roughly four fifths of them singletons, with about 3.1% in the top ten. The sequencing input was PBMCs. All receptors come from a woman between 25 and 40 years old in good health and CMV-seropositive. CDR3s include the opening cysteine and the closing phenylalanine or tryptophan. D genes are given only for firm matches. Clone size is shown for a subset of rows, as once, few, many or a class of expanded clone.

CDR3 length,clone size,J gene,D gene,V gene,CDR3 protein,CDR3 DNA
14,.,TRBJ2-2,.,TRBV10-3,CAISEGVNTGELFF,TGTGCCATCAGTGAGGGGGTAAACACCGGGGAGCTGTTTTTT
13,.,TRBJ2-7,.,TRBV4-2,CASSHVAENEQYF,TGTGCCAGCAGCCATGTAGCGGAGAACGAGCAGTACTTC
15,.,TRBJ2-5,TRBD1,TRBV2,CASRAGTGGGETQYF,TGTGCCAGCAGGGCCGGGACAGGGGGCGGAGAGACCCAGTACTTC
17,.,TRBJ2-7,TRBD2,TRBV18,CASSPRLAGDQFQGQYF,TGTGCCAGCTCACCTAGATTAGCGGGAGATCAATTCCAGGGCCAGTACTTC
15,.,TRBJ1-5,.,TRBV10-2,CASSERGGNNQPQHF,TGCGCCAGCAGTGAGCGAGGAGGGAACAATCAGCCCCAGCATTTT
12,.,TRBJ1-2,TRBD1,TRBV19,CASSAGGIGYTF,TGTGCCAGTAGTGCAGGGGGAATCGGCTACACCTTC
15,.,TRBJ1-5,TRBD1,TRBV6-5,CASSPRQGSNQPQHF,TGTGCCAGCAGTCCACGACAGGGTAGCAATCAGCCCCAGCATTTT
15,.,TRBJ2-1,TRBD2,TRBV2,CASGELAGGPHEQFF,TGTGCCAGCGGGGAACTAGCGGGAGGCCCCCATGAGCAGTTCTTC
17,once,TRBJ2-3,TRBD2,TRBV7-2,CASSHSGLAGGTDTQYF,TGTGCCAGCAGCCATTCGGGACTAGCGGGCGGCACAGATACGCAGTATTTT
14,.,TRBJ2-1,TRBD2,TRBV27,CASSIRLAGNEQFF,TGTGCCAGCAGTATACGACTAGCGGGGAATGAGCAGTTCTTC
13,.,TRBJ1-1,TRBD1,TRBV19,CASSIDRDTEAFF,TGTGCCAGTAGTATTGACAGGGACACTGAAGCTTTCTTT
16,.,TRBJ2-5,TRBD2,TRBV28,CASSLPGLADKETQYF,TGTGCCAGCAGCCTCCCGGGACTAGCGGATAAAGAGACCCAGTACTTC
16,.,TRBJ2-3,TRBD2,TRBV2,CASSGGTSGKEHTQYF,TGTGCCAGCAGTGGAGGGACTAGCGGGAAGGAGCATACGCAGTATTTT
13,.,TRBJ1-5,.,TRBV6-5,CASRWGLNQPQHF,TGTGCCAGCAGATGGGGCCTGAATCAGCCCCAGCATTTT
12,.,TRBJ2-7,.,TRBV5-1,CASSPTGYEQYF,TGCGCCAGCAGCCCAACAGGTTACGAGCAGTACTTC
13,.,TRBJ1-1,.,TRBV27,CASSLVQNTEAFF,TGTGCCAGCAGTTTAGTACAGAACACTGAAGCTTTCTTT
15,.,TRBJ2-2,TRBD2,TRBV14,CASSRGTSGTRELFF,TGTGCCAGCAGCCGCGGGACTAGCGGTACCCGGGAGCTGTTTTTT
15,few,TRBJ2-4,.,TRBV16,CASSRDAGPKNIQYF,TGTGCCAGCAGCCGTGATGCGGGACCGAAAAACATTCAGTACTTC
15,.,TRBJ2-7,.,TRBV9,CASSPSAGSVGEQYF,TGTGCCAGCAGCCCCTCCGCGGGGTCGGTGGGCGAGCAGTACTTC
14,.,TRBJ1-2,.,TRBV27,CASSLVHTNYGYTF,TGTGCCAGCAGTTTAGTTCACACTAACTATGGCTACACCTTC
17,.,TRBJ2-6,TRBD1,TRBV6-4,CASSEGGAGSGANVLTF,TGTGCCAGCAGTGAAGGGGGCGCGGGCTCTGGGGCCAACGTCCTGACTTTC
13,.,TRBJ2-5,TRBD1,TRBV5-1,CASSRDSQETQYF,TGCGCCAGCAGCCGGGACAGCCAAGAGACCCAGTACTTC
13,.,TRBJ2-7,.,TRBV10-2,CASSNTDSYEQYF,TGCGCCAGCAGTAACACAGACTCCTACGAGCAGTACTTC
17,.,TRBJ1-5,.,TRBV28,CASSLRSYRGQDQPQHF,TGTGCCAGCAGTTTAAGATCGTACCGGGGTCAGGATCAGCCCCAGCATTTT
17,.,TRBJ2-2,.,TRBV5-1,CASSLWDTKLNTGELFF,TGCGCCAGCAGCTTGTGGGACACCAAACTTAACACCGGGGAGCTGTTTTTT
13,.,TRBJ1-2,.,TRBV6-6,CASSSGGDYGYTF,TGTGCCAGCAGTTCCGGGGGGGACTATGGCTACACCTTC
13,.,TRBJ1-2,.,TRBV19,CASKKGEDYGYTF,TGTGCCAGTAAAAAGGGGGAAGACTATGGCTACACCTTC
18,.,TRBJ2-1,TRBD2,TRBV5-1,CASSLRRDAGGPDNEQFF,TGCGCCAGCAGCTTGAGACGGGACGCGGGAGGTCCCGACAATGAGCAGTTCTTC
14,.,TRBJ2-6,.,TRBV28,CASRRDSGANVLTF,TGTGCCAGCAGGAGGGACTCTGGGGCCAACGTCCTGACTTTC
15,.,TRBJ1-3,.,TRBV11-2,CASSLDWGPGNTIYF,TGTGCCAGCAGCTTAGATTGGGGCCCGGGAAACACCATATATTTT
16,.,TRBJ2-6,TRBD1,TRBV27,CASGAGQGSGANVLTF,TGTGCCAGCGGGGCGGGACAGGGCTCTGGGGCCAACGTCCTGACTTTC
13,.,TRBJ2-2,.,TRBV19,CASSIGDTGELFF,TGTGCCAGTAGTATCGGGGACACCGGGGAGCTGTTTTTT
14,.,TRBJ2-1,.,TRBV14,CASSQEILYNEQFF,TGTGCCAGCAGCCAAGAAATCCTGTACAATGAGCAGTTCTTC
14,few,TRBJ2-7,TRBD2,TRBV7-2,CASSLAGGWSEQYF,TGTGCCAGCAGCTTAGCGGGAGGGTGGAGCGAGCAGTACTTC
14,.,TRBJ1-1,.,TRBV19,CASSPQGGVTEAFF,TGTGCCAGTAGTCCACAGGGTGGGGTCACTGAAGCTTTCTTT
14,.,TRBJ2-5,TRBD1,TRBV9,CASSPDRVGETQYF,TGTGCCAGCAGCCCGGACAGGGTTGGGGAGACCCAGTACTTC
16,.,TRBJ1-5,.,TRBV5-8,CASSLALGGSNQPQHF,TGTGCCAGCAGCTTGGCCTTGGGCGGGAGCAATCAGCCCCAGCATTTT
16,.,TRBJ2-1,TRBD2,TRBV28,CASSFRGRAVGDEQFF,TGTGCCAGCAGTTTCAGAGGGAGGGCAGTAGGCGATGAGCAGTTCTTC
13,.,TRBJ2-2,.,TRBV19,CASSRHPLGELFF,TGTGCCAGTAGTCGACACCCTCTCGGGGAGCTGTTTTTT
17,.,TRBJ2-7,TRBD1,TRBV15,CATTTGQGGRRIHEQYF,TGTGCCACCACCACGGGACAGGGTGGGCGAAGGATCCACGAGCAGTACTTC
16,.,TRBJ2-7,.,TRBV7-9,CSSSRRPGQGSYEQYF,TGTTCCAGCAGCCGCCGTCCGGGACAAGGGTCCTACGAGCAGTACTTC
14,.,TRBJ1-2,.,TRBV7-9,CASSLVEANYGYTF,TGTGCCAGCAGCTTAGTAGAGGCTAACTATGGCTACACCTTC
14,.,TRBJ2-2,TRBD2,TRBV19,CASRPGGNTGELFF,TGTGCCAGTCGACCGGGGGGGAACACCGGGGAGCTGTTTTTT
13,.,TRBJ2-5,.,TRBV7-8,CASSLGPEETQYF,TGTGCCAGCAGCTTAGGACCGGAGGAGACCCAGTACTTC
16,.,TRBJ2-1,TRBD2,TRBV5-4,CASSGTGLAGDNEQFF,TGTGCCAGCAGCGGAACGGGACTAGCGGGAGATAATGAGCAGTTCTTC
13,.,TRBJ2-5,.,TRBV7-9,CASSFSYQETQYF,TGTGCCAGCAGCTTTAGTTACCAAGAGACCCAGTACTTC
13,.,TRBJ2-7,TRBD1,TRBV28,CATRMTGDGEQYF,TGTGCCACCCGCATGACAGGGGATGGCGAGCAGTACTTC
14,.,TRBJ2-1,TRBD2,TRBV2,CASKPGLAGNEQFF,TGTGCCAGCAAACCGGGACTAGCGGGTAATGAGCAGTTCTTC
16,.,TRBJ1-5,.,TRBV19,CASSISPGAGNQPQHF,TGTGCCAGTAGTATTAGTCCAGGCGCAGGCAATCAGCCCCAGCATTTT
14,.,TRBJ1-1,TRBD1,TRBV9,CASSAGDRGTEAFF,TGTGCCAGCAGTGCTGGGGACAGGGGTACTGAAGCTTTCTTT
14,.,TRBJ2-7,.,TRBV7-9,CASSLAGPTYEQYF,TGTGCCAGCAGCTTAGCGGGGCCAACCTACGAGCAGTACTTC